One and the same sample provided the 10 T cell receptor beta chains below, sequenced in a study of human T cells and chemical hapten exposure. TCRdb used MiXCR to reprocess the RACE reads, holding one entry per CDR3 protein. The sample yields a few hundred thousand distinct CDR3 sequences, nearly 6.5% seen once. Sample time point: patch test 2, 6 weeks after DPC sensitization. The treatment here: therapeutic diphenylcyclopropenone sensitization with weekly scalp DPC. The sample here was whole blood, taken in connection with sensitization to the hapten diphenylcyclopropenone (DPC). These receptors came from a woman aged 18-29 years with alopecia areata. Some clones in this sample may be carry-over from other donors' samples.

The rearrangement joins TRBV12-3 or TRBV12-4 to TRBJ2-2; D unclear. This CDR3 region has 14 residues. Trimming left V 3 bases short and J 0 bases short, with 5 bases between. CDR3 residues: CASSLFPNTGELFF. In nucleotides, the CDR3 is TGTGCCAGCAGTTTGTTTCCGAACACCGGGGAGCTGTTTTTT.

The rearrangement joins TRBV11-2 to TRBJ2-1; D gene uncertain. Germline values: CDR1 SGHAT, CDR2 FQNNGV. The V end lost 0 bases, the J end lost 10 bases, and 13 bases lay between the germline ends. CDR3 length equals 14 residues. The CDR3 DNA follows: TGTGCCAGCAGCTTAGAGATAGCAGCTGGGGAGCAGTTCTTC. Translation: CASSLEIAAGEQFF.

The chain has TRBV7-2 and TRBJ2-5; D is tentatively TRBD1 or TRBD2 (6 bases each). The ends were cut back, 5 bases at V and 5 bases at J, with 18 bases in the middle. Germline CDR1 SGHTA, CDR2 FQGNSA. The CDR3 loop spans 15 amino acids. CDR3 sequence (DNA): TGTGCCAGCAGCCGGGGGACACCCAATGGGGAGACCCAGTACTTC. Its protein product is CASSRGTPNGETQYF.

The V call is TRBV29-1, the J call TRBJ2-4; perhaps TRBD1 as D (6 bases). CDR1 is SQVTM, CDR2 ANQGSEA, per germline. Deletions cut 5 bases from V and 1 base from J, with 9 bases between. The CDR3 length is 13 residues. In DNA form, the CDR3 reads TGCAGCGTTAAACAGGGCGCCAAAAACATTCAGTACTTC. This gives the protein CSVKQGAKNIQYF.

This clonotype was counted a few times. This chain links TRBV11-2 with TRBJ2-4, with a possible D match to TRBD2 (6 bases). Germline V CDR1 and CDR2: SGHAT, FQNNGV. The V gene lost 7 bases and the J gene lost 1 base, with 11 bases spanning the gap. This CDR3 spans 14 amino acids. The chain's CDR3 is CASTPGVAKNIQYF. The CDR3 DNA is TGTGCCAGCACCCCGGGGGTGGCCAAAAACATTCAGTACTTC.

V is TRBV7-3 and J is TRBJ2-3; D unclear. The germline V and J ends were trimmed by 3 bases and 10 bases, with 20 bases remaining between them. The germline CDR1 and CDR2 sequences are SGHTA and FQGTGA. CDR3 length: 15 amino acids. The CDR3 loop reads CASSFPQPPPSSQYF. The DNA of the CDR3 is TGTGCCAGCAGCTTTCCCCAGCCGCCCCCGTCGTCGCAGTATTTT.

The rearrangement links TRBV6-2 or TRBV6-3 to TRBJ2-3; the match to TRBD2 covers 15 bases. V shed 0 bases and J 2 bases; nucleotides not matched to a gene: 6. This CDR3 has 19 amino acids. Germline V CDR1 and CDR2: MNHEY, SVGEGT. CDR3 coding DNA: TGTGCCAGCAGTTACTCGGGACTAGCGGGGGGCCAGAACACAGATACGCAGTATTTT. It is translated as CASSYSGLAGGQNTDTQYF.

Here the CDR3 reads CSALDTGGSYEQYF. CDR3 nucleotides: TGCAGTGCTTTGGACACCGGGGGATCCTACGAGCAGTACTTC. The chain combines TRBV20-1 with TRBJ2-7; D perhaps matches TRBD2 (6 bases). CDR3 length: 14 residues. The germline V and J ends were trimmed by 5 bases and 1 base, with 15 bases remaining between them. The germline V gene encodes CDR1 DFQATT and CDR2 SNEGSKA (reference sequence).

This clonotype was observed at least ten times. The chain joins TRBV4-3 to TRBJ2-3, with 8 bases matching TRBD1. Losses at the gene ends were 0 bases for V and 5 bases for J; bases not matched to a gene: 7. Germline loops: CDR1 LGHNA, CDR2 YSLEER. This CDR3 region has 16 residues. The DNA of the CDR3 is TGCGCCAGCAGCCAAGAAGGGACAGGCGAGGAAGATACGCAGTATTTT. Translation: CASSQEGTGEEDTQYF.

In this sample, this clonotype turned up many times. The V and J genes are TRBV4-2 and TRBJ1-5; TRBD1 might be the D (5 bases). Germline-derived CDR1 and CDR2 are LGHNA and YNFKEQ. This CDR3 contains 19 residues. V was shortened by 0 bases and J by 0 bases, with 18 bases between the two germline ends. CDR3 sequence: CASSQDPNRDSYSNQPQHF. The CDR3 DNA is TGTGCCAGCAGCCAAGACCCGAACCGGGACTCTTATAGCAATCAGCCCCAGCATTTT.